One and the same sample provided the 18 T cell receptor beta chains below, sequenced in a study of chemoradiotherapy in HPV16-positive cancers. Only in-frame clones appear in the TCRdb table, and some are missing; sequencing was by immunoSEQ multiplex PCR. The data show about 32,000 clones, with approximately 89% seen just once and approximately 4.6% held by the top ten. The source was blood, collected from a patient who underwent chemoradiotherapy. The receptors were gathered from a human donor with HPV-associated anogenital cancer.

This clone has more than one count but fewer than ten. The V and J genes are TRBV30 and TRBJ1-1; 7 bases align to TRBD1. Looked up from germline, CDR1 is GTSNPN and CDR2 is SVGIG (reference sequence). The CDR3 totals 11 residues. The trim removed 5 bases at V and 11 bases at J, leaving 8 bases unmatched. CDR3 sequence: CAWGHRGMAFF. The CDR3 region has the DNA TGTGCCTGGGGCCACAGGGGAATGGCTTTCTTT.

This rearrangement joins TRBV11-2 to TRBJ2-2, with D unresolved. This CDR3 has 13 residues. Deletions cut 1 base from V and 5 bases from J, with 5 bases between. Per germline, CDR1 SGHAT and CDR2 FQNNGV. CDR3 sequence reads: CASSLGGTGELFF. CDR3 coding DNA: TGTGCCAGCAGCTTAGGTGGAACCGGGGAGCTGTTTTTT.

This clone was seen just once. The V gene is TRBV4-1, the J gene TRBJ2-3; D ambiguous. The length of the CDR3 is 12 residues. V lost 3 bases and J lost 4, with 5 bases in between. Looked up from germline, CDR1 is MGHRA and CDR2 is YSYEKL. CDR3 loop: CASSHTADTQYF. The CDR3 DNA sequence: TGCGCCAGCAGCCACACAGCAGATACGCAGTATTTT.

This clone was observed a few times. The rearrangement uses TRBV7-3 and TRBJ2-5, with TRBD2 matching 7 bases. The V segment lost 4 bases and the J segment 4 bases; nucleotides outside the gene matches: 3. The CDR3 covers 13 residues. The V gene's germline CDR1 is SGHTA and CDR2 FQGTGA. The CDR3 nucleotides read TGTGCCAGCAGCTATCGACTAGCAGAGACCCAGTACTTC. This codes for CASSYRLAETQYF.

The chain is built from TRBV7-9 and TRBJ2-5, with 9 bases fitting TRBD1. V lost 2 bases and J lost 2; bases outside the gene matches: 3. The V gene's germline CDR1 is SEHNR and CDR2 FQNEAQ (reference sequence). There are 15 residues in the CDR3. CDR3 bases: TGTGCCAGCAGCTTACGACAGGGGGTACAAGAGACCCAGTACTTC. Protein sequence: CASSLRQGVQETQYF.

This clone was seen a few times. The chain joins TRBV7-3 to TRBJ2-3, with 11 bases matching TRBD2. The ends lost 5 bases at V and 3 bases at J; junction bases unmatched: 4. The CDR3 spans 15 residues. Germline CDR1 and CDR2: SGHTA and FQGTGA. CDR3 protein: CASSPTSGETDTQYF. As DNA, the CDR3 is TGTGCCAGCAGCCCGACTAGCGGGGAGACAGATACGCAGTATTTT.

This clone was found once. V gene TRBV6-6 combines with J gene TRBJ2-7; D gene uncertain. Germline V gives CDR1 MNHNY, CDR2 SVGAGI (reference sequence). The CDR3 loop spans 11 amino acids. Trimming removed 0 bases from V and 9 bases from J, with 6 bases in between. This chain's CDR3 is CASSYSWGQYF. CDR3 nucleotide sequence: TGTGCCAGCAGTTACTCTTGGGGGCAGTACTTC.

A single count supports this clone. Other DNA sequences in this sample translate to the same CDR3. The J gene is TRBJ1-5, the V gene TRBV5-6; tentatively, D is TRBD1 (6 bases). V was trimmed by 2 bases and J by 4 bases, leaving 13 bases between them. The CDR3 spans 15 residues. Germline loops: CDR1 SGHDT, CDR2 YYEEEE. The CDR3: CASSFGRGGNQPQHF. Written as DNA, the CDR3 is TGTGCCAGCAGCTTTGGGAGGGGGGGGAATCAGCCCCAGCATTTT.

The chain couples TRBV30 to TRBJ1-2; no reliable D call. The V end was cut by 3 bases, the J end by 3 bases, with 14 bases between. CDR3 size: 14 residues. Germline V gene sequence: CDR1 GTSNPN, CDR2 SVGIG (reference sequence). CDR3 residues: CAWSPSRTDYGYTF. DNA for the CDR3: TGTGCCTGGAGCCCGTCCCGAACCGACTATGGCTACACCTTC.

The chain joins TRBV5-4 to TRBJ1-1; D unresolved. This CDR3 is built from 14 residues. CDR1 is SGHNT, CDR2 YYREEE, per germline (reference sequence). V lost 0 bases and J lost 3, with 9 bases in between. CDR3 sequence reads: CASSLEAGDTEAFF. CDR3 coding DNA: TGTGCCAGCAGCTTGGAGGCCGGGGACACTGAAGCTTTCTTT.

V gene TRBV6-5 combines with J gene TRBJ2-7; TRBD1 matches at 7 bases. Germline V gives CDR1 MNHEY, CDR2 SVGAGI. V lost 10 bases, J lost 4 bases, and 7 bases stayed unmatched. This CDR3 comprises 12 residues. The chain's CDR3 is CATRQGNYEQYF. The CDR3 region has the DNA TGTGCCACTCGACAGGGAAATTACGAGCAGTACTTC.

For this clone: One junction end disagrees with the germline gene, perhaps due to a read error. This chain links TRBV7-7 with TRBJ2-1, with a tentative D call TRBD1 (5 bases). There are 13 residues in the CDR3. Germline CDR1 reads SSHAT; CDR2 reads FNYEAQ (reference sequence). The CDR3 bases are TGTGCTAGCAGCTTAGATCAGGGCACTGAGCAGTTCTTC. It is translated as CASSLDQGTEQFF.

This clone was observed a handful of times. The sample holds other DNA sequences that translate to the same CDR3. The chain uses TRBV28 and TRBJ1-5, with 10 bases lining up with TRBD1. This CDR3 has 14 residues. Germline V gene sequence: CDR1 MDHEN, CDR2 SYDVKM. J lost 6 bases, V lost 6 bases, and 5 bases had no gene match. Here the CDR3 reads CASRVTGGFQPQHF. The DNA for the CDR3 is TGTGCCAGCAGAGTGACAGGGGGCTTTCAGCCCCAGCATTTT.

J is TRBJ1-5 and V is TRBV28; 10 nucleotides agree with TRBD1. The CDR3 spans 17 residues. With 3 bases clipped from V and 0 bases from J, the junction kept 5 bases outside the gene matches. Germline V gives CDR1 MDHEN, CDR2 SYDVKM. CDR3: CASSFSGQGDSNQPQHF. The DNA for the CDR3 is TGTGCCAGCAGTTTCTCAGGACAGGGGGATAGCAATCAGCCCCAGCATTTT. Looking up the rest from reference TRBV28 and TRBJ1-5 gives the full variable domain: DVKVTQSSRYLVKRTGEKVFLECVQDMDHENMFWYRQDPGLGLRLIYFSYDVKMKEKGDIPEGYSVSREKKERFSLILESASTNQTSMYLCASSFSGQGDSNQPQHFGDGTRLSIL.

This chain connects TRBV5-4 to TRBJ1-2; TRBD1 matches 8 bases. This CDR3 spans 16 amino acids. Germline CDR1 SGHNT, CDR2 YYREEE (reference sequence). The J segment lost 4 bases and the V segment lost 0 bases, leaving 8 bases of the junction unmatched. The CDR3 DNA reads TGTGCCAGCAGCTTGGGGGGGACAGGAGATTCCTATGGCTACACCTTC. Amino acid sequence: CASSLGGTGDSYGYTF.

V usage is TRBV11-2 and J usage is TRBJ2-1, with 8 bases aligning to TRBD1. This CDR3 comprises 14 residues. V lost 4 bases and J lost 7; bases outside the gene matches: 6. From germline, CDR1 is SGHAT and CDR2 FQNNGV. The CDR3 bases are TGTGCCAGCAGCTCCCAGGGGGCGTGGAATGAGCAGTTCTTC. This encodes CASSSQGAWNEQFF.

The genes are TRBV9 and TRBJ1-2; the match to TRBD1 covers 8 bases. V was clipped by 0 bases and J by 4 bases; unmatched bases: 2. Per germline, CDR1 SGDLS and CDR2 YYNGEE. The CDR3 has 14 residues. DNA of the CDR3: TGTGCCAGCAGCGTAGATACAGGGGGCTATGGCTACACCTTC. Amino acid sequence: CASSVDTGGYGYTF.

The chain links TRBV28 to TRBJ1-1; D remains ambiguous. Deletions cut 8 bases from V and 3 bases from J, with 10 bases between. This CDR3 has 12 residues. Germline V gene sequence: CDR1 MDHEN, CDR2 SYDVKM. CDR3 in DNA: TGTGCCAGCGGAAGGTTGTACACTGAAGCTTTCTTT. Translated: CASGRLYTEAFF.